These 23 T cell receptor beta chains share one sample of origin, sequenced in a study of brain metastases from non-small cell lung cancer. Clones were sequenced by immunoSEQ multiplex PCR, and TCRdb holds only the in-frame ones, with some missing. The profile shows about 4,100 clones, 70% to 90% of them singletons. The source material was primary lung tumor tissue. The receptors come from a donor at least 40 years old with non-small cell lung cancer.

By frequency in the sample, this clone is large. The chain joins TRBV7-2 to TRBJ1-2; TRBD1 matches at 9 bases. Germline loops: CDR1 SGHTA, CDR2 FQGNSA. Trimming at V came to 1 base and at J to 6 bases, leaving 3 bases not matched to a gene. The CDR3 loop spans 14 amino acids. In DNA form, the CDR3 reads TGTGCCAGCAGCTTAGGGACAGGGGTAAATGGCTACACCTTC. This sequence encodes CASSLGTGVNGYTF.

This chain connects TRBV6-1 to TRBJ1-4; possibly TRBD1 for D (5 bases). From germline, CDR1 is MNHNS and CDR2 SASEGT. The CDR3 is 12 residues long. V was trimmed by 6 bases and J by 14 bases, leaving 16 bases between them. Here the CDR3 reads CASRPGGEGLFF. The CDR3 DNA is TGTGCCAGCAGACCTGGGGGGGAGGGCCTGTTTTTT.

The chain links TRBV7-8 to TRBJ2-5; the D gene could be TRBD1 or TRBD2 (5 bases each). CDR1 and CDR2 from the germline V gene are SGHVS and FQNEAQ. V was clipped by 1 base and J by 5 bases, with 14 bases between them. This CDR3 region has 15 residues. This CDR3 is CASSLGARGGETQYF. The CDR3 DNA is TGTGCCAGCAGCTTAGGAGCGAGGGGCGGGGAGACCCAGTACTTC.

This clone was recorded a few times. The CDR3 DNA is TGTGCCTCCGACGACAAATACAATGAGCAGTTCTTC. It yields the protein CASDDKYNEQFF. The chain is built from TRBV30 and TRBJ2-1; D is unclear. The CDR3 extends over 12 amino acids. Germline V gene sequence: CDR1 GTSNPN, CDR2 SVGIG (reference sequence). Trimming took 7 bases from V and 4 from J, leaving 11 bases between them.

This clone was recorded once. V and J are TRBV28 and TRBJ2-7; the D gene is possibly TRBD1 (5 bases). Trimming took off 8 bases at V and 3 bases at J, with 8 bases between the two ends. The germline gives CDR1 MDHEN, CDR2 SYDVKM. The CDR3 is 11 amino acids. DNA for the CDR3: TGTGCCAGCCCTAGGGGCTACGAGCAGTACTTC. It translates to CASPRGYEQYF.

The chain combines TRBV15 with TRBJ1-1; perhaps TRBD1 as D (5 bases). Trimming left V 5 bases short and J 0 bases short, with 13 bases between. Looked up from germline, CDR1 is LNHNV and CDR2 is YYDKDF (reference sequence). The CDR3 contains 15 residues. The CDR3 is CATSGPGALNTEAFF. CDR3 DNA: TGTGCCACCAGCGGCCCCGGGGCCTTGAACACTGAAGCTTTCTTT.

This CDR3 reads CASSLGTSQETQYF. CDR3 nucleotides: TGTGCCAGCAGCCTCGGGACTTCGCAAGAGACCCAGTACTTC. The rearrangement uses TRBV4-2 and TRBJ2-5; a possible D gene is TRBD2 (6 bases). Trimming cost V 4 bases and J 2 bases, with 11 bases left between them. The germline V gene has CDR1 LGHNA and CDR2 YNFKEQ. The CDR3 totals 14 residues.

The chain couples TRBV2 to TRBJ2-5; a possible D gene is TRBD1 (5 bases). Germline lookup yields CDR1 SNHLY and CDR2 FYNNEI. Trimming left V 2 bases short and J 1 base short, with 11 bases between. This CDR3 has 15 amino acids. CDR3 bases: TGTGCCAGCAGTGAACAGGGTTTCATCCAAGAGACCCAGTACTTC. This translates into CASSEQGFIQETQYF.

This chain connects TRBV2 to TRBJ2-4; TRBD2 matches 13 bases. The CDR3 contains 16 residues. CDR1 is SNHLY and CDR2 is FYNNEI in the germline V gene. V trimming: 4 bases; J trimming: 6 bases; junction bases outside the gene matches: 6. The CDR3 here is CASSGTSGGLRNIQYF. CDR3 sequence (DNA): TGTGCCAGCAGTGGGACTAGCGGGGGCCTCAGAAACATTCAGTACTTC.

The chain couples TRBV30 to TRBJ1-1; D remains unclear. The V gene's germline CDR1 is GTSNPN and CDR2 SVGIG (reference sequence). The V and J ends lost 3 bases and 3 bases respectively, with 8 bases between them. This CDR3 region has 12 residues. The CDR3 DNA follows: TGTGCCTGGAGAACAGAAGACACTGAAGCTTTCTTT. It yields the protein CAWRTEDTEAFF.

The rearrangement joins TRBV18 to TRBJ2-1; 9 nucleotides line up with TRBD2. This CDR3 region has 19 residues. Germline loops: CDR1 KGHSH, CDR2 LQKENI. Germline trimming cut 2 bases from V and 5 bases from J; bases unmatched to any gene: 16. Written as DNA, the CDR3 is TGTGCCAGCTCACCAACACCCGAATGGCGGGGGGGTTCCCACAATGAGCAGTTCTTC. Its translation: CASSPTPEWRGGSHNEQFF.

V is TRBV7-9 and J is TRBJ2-3; D may correspond to TRBD1 or TRBD2 (5 bases each). This CDR3 comprises 15 residues. With 2 bases removed from V and 5 bases from J, the gap between germline ends came to 14 bases. CDR1 SEHNR and CDR2 FQNEAQ come from the germline V gene (reference sequence). The CDR3 region is CASSLFGRELDTQYF. CDR3 nucleotides: TGTGCCAGCAGCTTATTTGGCAGGGAGTTAGATACGCAGTATTTT.

The table lists this clone with a few counts. The V call is TRBV7-8, the J call TRBJ1-5; D unclear. In germline, CDR1 is SGHVS, CDR2 FQNEAQ. This CDR3 has 12 amino acids. V was trimmed by 6 bases and J by 6 bases, leaving 9 bases between them. DNA of the CDR3: TGTGCCAGCAGTTGGGGTGGTCAGCCCCAGCATTTT. Translation: CASSWGGQPQHF.

This rearrangement joins TRBV28 to TRBJ2-5, with 7 bases identical to TRBD1. Germline V gene sequence: CDR1 MDHEN, CDR2 SYDVKM. J lost 5 bases, V lost 3 bases, and 9 bases had no gene match. This CDR3 region has 15 residues. This CDR3 reads CASSFVGGRWETQYF. CDR3 coding DNA: TGTGCCAGCAGTTTCGTAGGGGGCCGGTGGGAGACCCAGTACTTC.

This clone was picked up one time. V usage is TRBV6-4 and J usage is TRBJ2-7; TRBD1 agrees at 11 bases. Germline V gene sequence: CDR1 MRHNA, CDR2 SNTAGT. CDR3 size: 16 residues. The V segment lost 2 bases and the J segment 5 bases; nucleotides outside the gene matches: 8. CDR3 residues: CASSDPGQGGLHEQYF. The CDR3 DNA reads as TGTGCCAGCAGTGACCCGGGACAGGGGGGTCTCCACGAGCAGTACTTC.

The chain links TRBV10-3 to TRBJ1-2; 9 bases align to TRBD1. The CDR3 loop spans 14 amino acids. Germline V CDR1 and CDR2: ENHRY, SYGVKD. V dropped 6 bases and J dropped 2; count of bases not matched to a gene: 4. In DNA, the CDR3 is TGTGCCATCAGCAGGACAGGGGCCAACTATGGCTACACCTTC. Translated: CAISRTGANYGYTF.

Regarding this clone: One end of the junction fails to match germline, which may point to a read error. V and J are TRBV7-7 and TRBJ2-2; D not certain. Germline CDR1 is SSHAT and CDR2 is FNYEAQ (reference sequence). This CDR3 has 15 amino acids. The CDR3 region has the DNA TGTGCTAGCAGCTTAACCTCAGAACGCACCGGGGAGCTGTTTTTT. This encodes CASSLTSERTGELFF.

The rearrangement uses TRBV27 and TRBJ1-1, with TRBD1 matching 7 bases. The J segment lost 6 bases and the V segment lost 0 bases, leaving 10 bases of the junction unmatched. The CDR3 sequence is 16 residues long. Germline V lookup: CDR1 MNHEY, CDR2 SMNVEV (reference sequence). The CDR3 bases are TGTGCCAGCAGTTTATCGCCGACAGGGAGAAGGGCTGAAGCTTTCTTT. This gives the protein CASSLSPTGRRAEAFF.

On this clone itself: A read error may account for a junction end that differs from germline. This specimen includes other DNA sequences encoding the same CDR3. The genes are TRBV5-1 and TRBJ2-7; 9 nucleotides agree with TRBD2. Germline-derived CDR1 and CDR2 are SGHRS and YFSETQ. This CDR3 region has 14 residues. The CDR3 loop is CASSLSGGQDEQYF. Written as DNA, the CDR3 is TGCGCCAGCAGCTTGAGCGGGGGGCAGGACGAGCAGTACTTT.

CDR3 sequence: CAWRWTGGSYEQYF. CDR3 DNA sequence: TGTGCCTGGAGATGGACAGGGGGTTCCTACGAGCAGTACTTC. The chain employs TRBV30 and TRBJ2-7, with 10 bases aligning to TRBD1. This CDR3 has 14 amino acids. J lost 1 base, V lost 3 bases, and 3 bases had no gene match. Germline V gene data show CDR1 as GTSNPN and CDR2 as SVGIG (reference sequence).

The table lists this clone with a few counts. This sequence joins TRBV9 and TRBJ1-6; D possibly corresponds to TRBD1 (6 bases). CDR1 SGDLS and CDR2 YYNGEE come from the germline V gene. V lost 4 bases and J 8 bases, leaving 13 bases between the germline ends. The length of the CDR3 is 14 residues. CDR3 nucleotides: TGTGCCAGCAGCCTCCGGGACACTTATTCACCCCTCCACTTT. Translating it yields CASSLRDTYSPLHF.

V and J are TRBV24-1 and TRBJ2-3, with D perhaps TRBD1 or TRBD2 (6 bases each). Germline CDR1 reads KGHDR; CDR2 reads SFDVKD. This CDR3 is built from 16 residues. Deletions cut 5 bases from V and 0 bases from J, with 14 bases between. The CDR3: CATSATKGGSTDTQYF. The CDR3 nucleotides read TGTGCCACCAGTGCAACCAAGGGGGGTAGCACAGATACGCAGTATTTT.

This chain connects TRBV12-5 to TRBJ2-3; D is uncertain. In germline, CDR1 is LGHNT, CDR2 FRNRAP. Trimming took 2 bases from V and 3 from J, leaving 6 bases between them. The CDR3 consists of 13 residues. CDR3 bases: TGTGCTAGTGGTTTGTACACGACAGATACGCAGTATTTT. It encodes CASGLYTTDTQYF.